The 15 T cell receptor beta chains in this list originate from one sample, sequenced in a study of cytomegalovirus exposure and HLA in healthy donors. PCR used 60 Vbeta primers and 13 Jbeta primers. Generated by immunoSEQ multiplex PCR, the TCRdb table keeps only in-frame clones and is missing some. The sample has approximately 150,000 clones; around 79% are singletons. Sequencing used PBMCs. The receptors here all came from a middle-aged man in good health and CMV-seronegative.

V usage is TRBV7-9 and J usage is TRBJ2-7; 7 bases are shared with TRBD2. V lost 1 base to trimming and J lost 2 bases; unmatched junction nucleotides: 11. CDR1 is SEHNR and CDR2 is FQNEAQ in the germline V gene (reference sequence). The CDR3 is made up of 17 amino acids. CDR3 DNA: TGTGCCAGCAGCTTAGTGGGGGGGAACCAGCGCCCCTACGAGCAGTACTTC. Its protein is CASSLVGGNQRPYEQYF.

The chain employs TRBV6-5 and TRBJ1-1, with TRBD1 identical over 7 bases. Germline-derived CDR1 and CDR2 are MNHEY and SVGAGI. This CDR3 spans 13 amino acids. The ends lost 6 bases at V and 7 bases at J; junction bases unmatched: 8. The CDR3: CASRRGLGVEAFF. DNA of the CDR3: TGTGCCAGCAGAAGGGGGCTCGGGGTTGAAGCTTTCTTT.

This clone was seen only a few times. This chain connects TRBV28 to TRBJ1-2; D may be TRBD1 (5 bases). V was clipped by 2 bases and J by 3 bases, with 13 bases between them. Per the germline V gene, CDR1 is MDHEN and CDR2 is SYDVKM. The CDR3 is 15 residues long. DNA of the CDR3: TGTGCCAGCAGTTTAGGGGCAATACCCCACTATGGCTACACCTTC. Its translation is CASSLGAIPHYGYTF.

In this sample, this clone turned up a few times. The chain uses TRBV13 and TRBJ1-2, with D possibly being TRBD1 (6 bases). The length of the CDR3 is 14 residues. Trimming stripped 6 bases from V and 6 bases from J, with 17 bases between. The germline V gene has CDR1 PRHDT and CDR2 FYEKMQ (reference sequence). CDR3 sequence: CASRRTDRLDGYTF. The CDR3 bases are TGTGCCAGCAGACGCACCGACAGGTTAGATGGCTACACCTTC. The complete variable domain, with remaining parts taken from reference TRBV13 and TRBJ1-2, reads AAGVIQSPRHLIKEKRETATLKCYPIPRHDTVYWYQQGPGQDPQFLISFYEKMQSDKGSIPDRFSAQQFSDYHSELNMSSLELGDSALYFCASRRTDRLDGYTFGSGTRLTVV.

CDR3 region: CASSWGGERGGYDEQFF. Here the CDR3 DNA reads TGCGCCAGCAGCTGGGGGGGCGAGCGGGGGGGATACGATGAGCAGTTCTTC. The rearrangement links TRBV5-1 to TRBJ2-1; 10 nucleotides line up with TRBD2. The CDR3 covers 17 residues. V was clipped by 3 bases and J by 8 bases; unmatched bases: 14. CDR1 is SGHRS, CDR2 YFSETQ, per germline.

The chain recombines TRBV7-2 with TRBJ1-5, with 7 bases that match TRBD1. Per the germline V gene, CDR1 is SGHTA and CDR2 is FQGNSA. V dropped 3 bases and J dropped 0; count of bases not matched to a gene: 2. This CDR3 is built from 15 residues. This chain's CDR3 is CASSFDRVSNQPQHF. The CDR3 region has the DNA TGTGCCAGCAGCTTTGACAGGGTTAGCAATCAGCCCCAGCATTTT.

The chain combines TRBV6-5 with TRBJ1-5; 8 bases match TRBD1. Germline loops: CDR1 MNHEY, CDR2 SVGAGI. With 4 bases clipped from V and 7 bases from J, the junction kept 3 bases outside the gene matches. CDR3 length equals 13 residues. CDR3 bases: TGTGCCAGCAGTTTCACAGGGGGACAGCCCCAGCATTTT. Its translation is CASSFTGGQPQHF.

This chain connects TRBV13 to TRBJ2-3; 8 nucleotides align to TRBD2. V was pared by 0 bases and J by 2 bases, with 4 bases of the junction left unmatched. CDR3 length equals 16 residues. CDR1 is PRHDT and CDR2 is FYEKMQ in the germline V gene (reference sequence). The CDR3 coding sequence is TGTGCCAGCAGCTTAGGCCGGGGGGGGCCCACAGATACGCAGTATTTT. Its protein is CASSLGRGGPTDTQYF.

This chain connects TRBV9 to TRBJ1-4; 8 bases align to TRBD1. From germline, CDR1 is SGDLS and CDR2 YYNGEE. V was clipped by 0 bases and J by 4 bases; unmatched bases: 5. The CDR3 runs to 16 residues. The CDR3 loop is CASSVAPGQVNEKLFF. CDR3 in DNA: TGTGCCAGCAGCGTAGCCCCGGGACAGGTTAATGAAAAACTGTTTTTT.

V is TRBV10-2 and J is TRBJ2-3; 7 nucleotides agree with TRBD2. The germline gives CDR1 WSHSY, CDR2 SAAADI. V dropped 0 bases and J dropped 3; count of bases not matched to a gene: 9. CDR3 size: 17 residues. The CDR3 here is CASSESYGGGTTDTQYF. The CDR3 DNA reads TGCGCCAGCAGTGAGTCTTACGGCGGGGGAACGACAGATACGCAGTATTTT.

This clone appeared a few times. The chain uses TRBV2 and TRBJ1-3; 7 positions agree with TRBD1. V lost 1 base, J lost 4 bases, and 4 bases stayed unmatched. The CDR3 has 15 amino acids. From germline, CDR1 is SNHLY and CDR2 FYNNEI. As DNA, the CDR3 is TGTGCCAGCAGTGAAGAGGGGGCGAGGGGAAACACCATATATTTT. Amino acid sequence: CASSEEGARGNTIYF.

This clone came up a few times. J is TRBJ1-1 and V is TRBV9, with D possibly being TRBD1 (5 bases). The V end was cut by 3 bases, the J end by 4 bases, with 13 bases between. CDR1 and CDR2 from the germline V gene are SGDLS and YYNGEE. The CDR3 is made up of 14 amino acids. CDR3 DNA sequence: TGTGCCAGCAGCGGGGGCGGGATCGGCACTGAAGCTTTCTTT. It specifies CASSGGGIGTEAFF.

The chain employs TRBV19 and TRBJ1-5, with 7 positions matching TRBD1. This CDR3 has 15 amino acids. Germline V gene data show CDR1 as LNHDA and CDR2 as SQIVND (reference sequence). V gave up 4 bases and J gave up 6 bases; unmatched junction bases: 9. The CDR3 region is CASSTTFQGVQPQHF. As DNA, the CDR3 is TGTGCCAGTAGTACGACCTTTCAGGGGGTTCAGCCCCAGCATTTT.

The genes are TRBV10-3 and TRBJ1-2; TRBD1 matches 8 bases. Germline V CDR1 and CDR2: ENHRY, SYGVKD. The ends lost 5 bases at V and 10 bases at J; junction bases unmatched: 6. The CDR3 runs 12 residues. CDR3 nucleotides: TGTGCCATCAGTTCAGGGGGCCGTTTCTACACCTTC. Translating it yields CAISSGGRFYTF.

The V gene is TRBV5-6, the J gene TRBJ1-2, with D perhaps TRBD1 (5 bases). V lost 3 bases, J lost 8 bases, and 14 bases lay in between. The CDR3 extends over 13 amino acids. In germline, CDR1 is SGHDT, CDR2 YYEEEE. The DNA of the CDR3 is TGTGCCAGCAGCTACCCCGGGGGGGAAGGCTACACCTTC. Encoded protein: CASSYPGGEGYTF.